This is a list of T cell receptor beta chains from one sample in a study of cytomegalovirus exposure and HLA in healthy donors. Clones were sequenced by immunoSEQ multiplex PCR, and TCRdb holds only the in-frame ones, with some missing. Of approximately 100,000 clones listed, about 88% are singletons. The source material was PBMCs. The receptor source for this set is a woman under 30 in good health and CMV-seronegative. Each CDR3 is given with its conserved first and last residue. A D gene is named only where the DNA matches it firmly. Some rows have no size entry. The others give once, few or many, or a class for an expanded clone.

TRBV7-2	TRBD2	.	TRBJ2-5	CASSLLVLAGGETQYF	TGTGCCAGCAGCTTATTGGTCCTAGCGGGAGGGGAGACCCAGTACTTC
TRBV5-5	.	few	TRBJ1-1	CASSSGVRGTDTEAFF	TGTGCCAGCAGCTCTGGGGTCCGGGGTACGGACACTGAAGCTTTCTTT
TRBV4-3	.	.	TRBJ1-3	CASSQEALRYSGNTIYF	TGCGCCAGCAGCCAAGAGGCTCTGCGGTATTCTGGAAACACCATATATTTT
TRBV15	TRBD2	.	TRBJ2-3	CATSRGASGLTDTQYF	TGTGCCACCAGCAGAGGGGCTAGCGGGCTCACAGATACGCAGTATTTT
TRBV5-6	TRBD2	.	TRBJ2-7	CASSTPGLAAYEQYF	TGTGCCAGCAGCACCCCCGGTCTAGCGGCCTACGAGCAGTACTTC
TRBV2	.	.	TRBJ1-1	CASSGGRATEAFF	TGTGCCAGCAGCGGCGGCAGGGCAACTGAAGCTTTCTTT
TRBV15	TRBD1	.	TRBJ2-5	CATSTGTGLFKTQYF	TGTGCCACCAGCACCGGGACAGGGCTCTTTAAGACCCAGTACTTC
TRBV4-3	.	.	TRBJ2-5	CASSQDAGGGVGKTQYF	TGCGCCAGCAGCCAAGATGCTGGAGGGGGGGTGGGAAAGACCCAGTACTTC
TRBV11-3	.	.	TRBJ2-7	CASSLGGDSYEQYF	TGTGCCAGCAGCTTAGGTGGTGACAGCTACGAGCAGTACTTC
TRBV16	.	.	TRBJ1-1	CASSQYKGMNTEAFF	TGTGCCAGCAGCCAATATAAGGGGATGAACACTGAAGCTTTCTTT
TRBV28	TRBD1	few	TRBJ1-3	CASKVTGGSGNTIYF	TGTGCCAGCAAAGTGACAGGGGGCTCTGGAAACACCATATATTTT
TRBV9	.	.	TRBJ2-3	CASSHLVGGSTDTQYF	TGTGCCAGCAGCCACCTCGTTGGGGGGAGCACAGATACGCAGTATTTT
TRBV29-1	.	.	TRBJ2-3	CSVADSGPTDTQYF	TGCAGCGTTGCGGATAGCGGCCCCACAGATACGCAGTATTTT
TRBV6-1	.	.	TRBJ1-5	CASSEVLGGDQPQHF	TGTGCCAGCAGTGAAGTACTCGGGGGGGATCAGCCCCAGCATTTT